This T cell receptor beta chain was identified during a study of T cell changes during pregnancy in multiple sclerosis. TCRdb keeps only in-frame clones here, not all; method: immunoSEQ multiplex PCR. Among more than 15,000 clones listed, approximately 90% were seen once. J lost 3 bases, V lost 2 bases, and 3 bases had no gene match. The germline gives CDR1 GTSNPN, CDR2 SVGIG (reference sequence). This CDR3 is 14 amino acids long. The sequencing used CD4+ T cells from peripheral blood mononuclear cells, collected in the first trimester of pregnancy. V is TRBV30 and J is TRBJ2-7, with 11 positions matching TRBD2. The sequence was obtained from a female donor in good health, enrolled as a control in a pregnancy study. The CDR3 region has the DNA TGTGCCTGGAGTAAGACTAGCGGGAACTACGAGCAGTACTTC. Its protein product is CAWSKTSGNYEQYF.